This TCR beta chain was obtained from a study of radiotherapy plus CTLA-4 blockade in lung cancer. Overall study: Among enrolled patients, 15% to 20% responded and around 30% achieved disease control. General observations from the study: Early blood T cell clone dynamics, with interferon-beta, were reported to best predict response.

Libraries were prepared by immunoSEQ multiplex PCR; TCRdb keeps only in-frame clonotypes and omits some of them. The table has around 82,000 clones, 78% seen once; the top ten hold over 20%. Note on this clone: Its antigen remains unidentified.

It was focal radiation plus CTLA-4 blockade with ipilimumab that patients with chemo-refractory metastatic non-small-cell lung cancer received. The V gene's germline CDR1 is SGHTA and CDR2 FQGNSA. The CDR3 extends over 14 amino acids. The chain joins TRBV7-2 to TRBJ2-5; D is perhaps TRBD2 (6 bases). The J call may be mistaken, given a closer DNA end match to TRBJ2-7. The sample here was peripheral blood, taken from a patient treated with radiotherapy plus ipilimumab. This receptor was taken from a human donor with non-small cell lung cancer whose response to radiotherapy plus ipilimumab could not be evaluated. Some clones in this sample may be carry-over from other donors' samples. The CDR3 spells CASSLAGTLYEQYF. CDR3 in DNA: TGTGCCAGCAGCTTAGCAGGGACTCTGTACGAGCAGTACTTC.